Listed below are T cell receptor beta chains from one sample, sequenced in a study of CXCR3-negative and CXCR3-positive naive CD8 T cells. TCRdb reprocessed the 5' RACE reads and keeps a single row for each CDR3 protein, giving no DNA. The table for this sample gives fewer than 55,000 distinct CDR3 sequences. Specimen: naive CXCR3- CD8+ T cells from blood. These receptor sequences come from a human donor in good health. Some clones in this sample may be carry-over from other donors' samples. CDR3s include the opening cysteine and the closing phenylalanine or tryptophan. Clone sizes are given selectively: once, few, many, or a class where the clone is expanded.

clone_size	v_call	j_call	cdr3_aa
-	TRBV28	TRBJ2-3	CASSSIAAPTDTQYF
-	TRBV29-1	TRBJ2-7	CSVGRDRGLSYEQYF
-	TRBV28	TRBJ2-5	CASSLSQGAGETQYF
-	TRBV27	TRBJ2-5	CASSLRGVRGTVQETQYF
-	TRBV5-1	TRBJ2-7	CASSSGTGEWEQYF
-	TRBV6-1	TRBJ2-3	CASRPNMGTQYF
-	TRBV5-5	TRBJ2-3	CASSLSLQSSTDTQYF
-	TRBV28	TRBJ2-7	CASSIFGQSYEQYF
-	TRBV20-1	TRBJ2-7	CSARDLSGRSYEQYF
-	TRBV11-2	TRBJ1-3	CASSLVDGDTIYF
-	TRBV7-8	TRBJ2-7	CASSSRAVEEQYF
-	TRBV3-1	TRBJ2-7	CASSQGFGSSYEQYF
-	TRBV12-3/TRBV12-4	TRBJ2-1	CASSLAGGPNEQFF
medium-sized	TRBV20-1	TRBJ2-1	CSAASGGGFNEQFF
-	TRBV12-3/TRBV12-4	TRBJ2-2	CASSAYLAGLQNTGELFF
-	TRBV29-1	TRBJ2-1	CSVNTAVSYNEQFF
-	TRBV29-1	TRBJ2-1	CSVAPVNEQFF
-	TRBV11-2	TRBJ2-5	CASSWTSGIRQETQYF
-	TRBV18	TRBJ2-5	CASSPYTETQYF
-	TRBV9	TRBJ2-1	CASSVLEGGSYNEQFF
-	TRBV13	TRBJ2-7	CASSLGGTYEQYF
-	TRBV19	TRBJ2-1	CASTPRGMKLYNEQFF
-	TRBV6-2/TRBV6-3	TRBJ2-1	CASSFFFSGSVDNEQFF
-	TRBV28	TRBJ2-3	CASSLRDQGPDTQYF
-	TRBV6-5	TRBJ2-7	CASSYFKASEQYF
-	TRBV11-1	TRBJ2-4	CASSPGLAGAAWSKNIQYF
-	TRBV4-2	TRBJ2-3	CASSHARGAGFDTQYF
-	TRBV5-1	TRBJ2-1	CASSLSLAAQHNEQFF
-	TRBV20-1	TRBJ2-7	CSATASGASYEQYF
-	TRBV7-2	TRBJ1-1	CASSLGTGGRLTEAFF
-	TRBV28	TRBJ1-5	CASSFRDRGEYSNQPQHF
-	TRBV11-2	TRBJ1-1	CASSLIRQDPEAFF
-	TRBV7-3	TRBJ2-2	CASSIIANTGELFF
-	TRBV28	TRBJ1-1	CASRRNTEDFF
-	TRBV28	TRBJ2-7	CASSYYQREIPYEQYF
-	TRBV5-1	TRBJ2-1	CASSPGVIGGLYNEQFF
-	TRBV29-1	TRBJ2-3	CSVRLAGLAEDTQYF
-	TRBV9	TRBJ2-7	CASSPSGQVLNEQYF
-	TRBV9	TRBJ2-2	CASSEGLNTGELFF
-	TRBV12-3/TRBV12-4	TRBJ2-5	CASSSNDRYQETQYF
-	TRBV29-1	TRBJ2-4	CSVRRGTGASDIQYF
-	TRBV12-3/TRBV12-4	TRBJ2-3	CASSWGDNTDTQYF
-	TRBV6-6	TRBJ2-5	CASSPLDEEVETQYF
-	TRBV5-1	TRBJ2-3	CASSLTRTDTQYF
-	TRBV7-9	TRBJ1-1	CASSPWSESKNTEAFF
-	TRBV4-2	TRBJ1-1	CASSQELGTEEAFF
-	TRBV4-3	TRBJ1-1	CASSQERDLNTEAFF
-	TRBV20-1	TRBJ1-1	CSASSGAGTTEAFF
-	TRBV15	TRBJ2-7	CATSTSKPGGSYEQYF
-	TRBV6-6	TRBJ1-2	CASSYSGLADGYTF
-	TRBV12-3/TRBV12-4	TRBJ2-7	CASSHVDRIPYEQYF
-	TRBV5-1	TRBJ2-7	CASSLTTGSSYEQYF
-	TRBV20-1	TRBJ2-5	CSARGGERKETQYF
-	TRBV15	TRBJ2-5	CATSRPEWETQYF
-	TRBV5-1	TRBJ2-3	CASSLTSGSTDTQYF
-	TRBV29-1	TRBJ2-7	CSVEGLAGVNEQYF
-	TRBV4-1	TRBJ1-5	CASSRRTGDSNQPQHF